This TCR beta chain originates from a study of shared clonotypes between healthy human individuals. Repertoires were generated with immunoSEQ multiplex PCR, while TCRdb's copy carries only in-frame clones and drops some. This repertoire shows millions of clones, more than 80% found once; its top ten account for under 0.15%. The V and J ends lost 7 bases and 2 bases, in that order; junction bases with no gene match: 3. The V gene's germline CDR1 is ENHRY and CDR2 SYGVKD. The CDR3 is 15 amino acids. Sequenced: naive CD4+ T cells sorted from blood. Subset defined: CD45RA+ positively selected. The chain uses TRBV10-3 and TRBJ2-2, with TRBD1 matching over 11 bases. The TCR comes from a man aged 18 to 35 in good health. The CDR3 protein is CAIKGTGGNTGELFF. Written as DNA, the CDR3 is TGTGCCATCAAGGGGACAGGGGGTAACACCGGGGAGCTGTTTTTT.